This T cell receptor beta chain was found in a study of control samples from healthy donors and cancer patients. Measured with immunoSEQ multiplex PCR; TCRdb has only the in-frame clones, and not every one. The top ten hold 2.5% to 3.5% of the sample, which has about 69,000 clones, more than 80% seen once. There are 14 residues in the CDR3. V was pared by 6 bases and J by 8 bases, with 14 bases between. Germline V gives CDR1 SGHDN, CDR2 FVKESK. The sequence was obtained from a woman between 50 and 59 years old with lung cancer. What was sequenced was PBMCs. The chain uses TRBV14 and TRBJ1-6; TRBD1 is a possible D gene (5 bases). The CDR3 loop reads CASSRDRSYSPLHF. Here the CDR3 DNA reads TGTGCCAGCAGTCGTGACAGATCTTATTCACCCCTCCACTTT.